The T cell receptor (beta chain) described here comes from a study of STAT5B mutations in CD4+ large granular lymphocyte leukemia. Sequencing was performed with immunoSEQ multiplex PCR; in TCRdb, only in-frame clones are kept and a portion is missing. The table records about 35,000 clones, about four fifths of them present only once. V gave up 2 bases and J gave up 12 bases; unmatched junction bases: 10. Germline CDR1 reads SGHVS; CDR2 reads FQNEAQ. There are 14 residues in the CDR3. This TCR derives from a human donor in good health. Sequencing used CD4+ T cells from blood buffy coats. This chain joins TRBV7-8 and TRBJ1-1; 9 bases align to TRBD1. The CDR3 region has the DNA TGTGCCAGCAGCTTAACTACTTGGACAGGGGAACCTTTCTTT. Translated: CASSLTTWTGEPFF.